The 19 T cell receptor beta chains listed next were all sequenced from one sample in a study of identical twins. TCRdb independently ran MiXCR on the 5' RACE reads; one entry per CDR3 protein. The sample carries around 1.7 million distinct CDR3 sequences, more than 30% recorded once. The sequenced sample was cord blood. These receptors were obtained from a newborn girl in good health.

This chain connects TRBV10-3 to TRBJ1-5, with TRBD1 as a possible D gene (5 bases). The V and J ends lost 4 bases and 7 bases respectively, with 14 bases between them. The CDR3 loop spans 14 amino acids. Germline V CDR1 and CDR2: ENHRY, SYGVKD. CDR3 amino acids: CAISAEGRGQPQHF. The CDR3 DNA follows: TGTGCCATCAGTGCGGAGGGGCGTGGGCAGCCCCAGCATTTT.

The rearrangement links TRBV7-2 to TRBJ2-1, with TRBD2 matching over 7 bases. This CDR3 spans 11 amino acids. The V and J ends lost 1 base and 12 bases, in that order; junction bases with no gene match: 0. CDR1 and CDR2 from the germline V gene are SGHTA and FQGNSA. This chain's CDR3 is CASSLGGRQFF. The CDR3 nucleotides are TGTGCCAGCAGCTTAGGCGGGAGGCAGTTCTTC. Filled out from reference TRBV7-2 and TRBJ2-1, the complete variable domain reads GAGVSQSPSNKVTEKGKDVELRCDPISGHTALYWYRQSLGQGLEFLIYFQGNSAPDKSGLPSDRFSAERTGGSVSTLTIQRTQQEDSAVYLCASSLGGRQFFGPGTRLTVL.

This clonotype was recorded many times. The rearrangement joins TRBV4-2 to TRBJ2-3; 8 bases map to TRBD1. The CDR3 is 15 residues long. The trim removed 4 bases at V and 2 bases at J, leaving 5 bases unmatched. Per the germline V gene, CDR1 is LGHNA and CDR2 is YNFKEQ. The CDR3: CASSLDRGPTDTQYF. In DNA form, the CDR3 reads TGTGCCAGCAGCCTAGACAGGGGTCCCACAGATACGCAGTATTTT.

The chain is built from TRBV3-1 and TRBJ2-1, with TRBD2 matching over 8 bases. The J call could be wrong; TRBJ2-7 is a better fit for the DNA end. The germline gives CDR1 LGHDT, CDR2 YNNKEL (reference sequence). The CDR3 is 15 amino acids. CDR3 region: CASSRPSGLYNEQYF. In DNA form, the CDR3 reads TGTGCCAGCAGCCGCCCTAGCGGGCTCTACAATGAGCAGTACTTC.

This clonotype was seen only a few times. The J gene is TRBJ2-2, the V gene TRBV5-1; 7 positions match TRBD2. Germline-derived CDR1 and CDR2 are SGHRS and YFSETQ. CDR3 length equals 14 residues. V shed 5 bases, J shed 2 bases, and the junction held 3 bases outside the gene matches. The CDR3 spells CASRRDYNTGELFF. The CDR3 DNA reads TGCGCCAGCAGACGGGACTACAACACCGGGGAGCTGTTTTTT. Full variable domain (rest looked up from reference TRBV5-1 and TRBJ2-2): KAGVTQTPRYLIKTRGQQVTLSCSPISGHRSVSWYQQTPGQGLQFLFEYFSETQRNKGNFPGRFSGRQFSNSRSEMNVSTLELGDSALYLCASRRDYNTGELFFGEGSRLTVL.

This clonotype was observed at least ten times. The chain couples TRBV29-1 to TRBJ1-2; D is ambiguous. The germline CDR1 and CDR2 sequences are SQVTM and ANQGSEA. V was cut by 6 bases and J by 4 bases, with 9 bases left in between. The CDR3 totals 11 residues. The CDR3 here is CSVSHSYGYTF. Written as DNA, the CDR3 is TGCAGCGTATCCCACAGCTATGGCTACACCTTC. The whole variable domain, remainder taken from reference TRBV29-1 and TRBJ1-2, is SAVISQKPSRDICQRGTSLTIQCQVDSQVTMMFWYRQQPGQSLTLIATANQGSEATYESGFVIDKFPISRPNLTFSTLTVSNMSPEDSSIYLCSVSHSYGYTFGSGTRLTVV.

This clonotype was counted at least ten times. The V and J genes are TRBV7-2 and TRBJ1-1; D is uncertain. The CDR3 has 15 residues. V gave up 1 base and J gave up 0 bases, with 9 bases separating them. The V gene's germline CDR1 is SGHTA and CDR2 FQGNSA. CDR3 amino acids: CASSLVPGLNTEAFF. The CDR3, as DNA: TGTGCCAGCAGCTTAGTTCCCGGATTGAACACTGAAGCTTTCTTT.

The chain couples TRBV9 to TRBJ2-5; TRBD1 agrees at 9 bases. V was clipped by 4 bases and J by 4 bases; unmatched bases: 17. Germline assignment: CDR1 SGDLS and CDR2 YYNGEE. This CDR3 is built from 18 residues. The CDR3 nucleotides are TGTGCCAGCAGCACAAACCCCCAAAACAGGGGGCGAGGAGAGACCCAGTACTTC. Amino acids: CASSTNPQNRGRGETQYF.

The genes are TRBV24-1 and TRBJ2-1; TRBD2 matches 8 bases. The CDR3 extends over 14 amino acids. V shed 4 bases and J 6 bases; nucleotides not matched to a gene: 4. Per germline, CDR1 KGHDR and CDR2 SFDVKD. The CDR3 DNA reads TGTGCCACCAGTGAAACGGGGGGGCCCAATGAGCAGTTCTTC. Amino acid sequence: CATSETGGPNEQFF.

This clonotype was seen only once. This chain joins TRBV4-1 and TRBJ2-2; TRBD1 agrees at 9 bases. Germline trimming cut 4 bases from V and 7 bases from J; bases unmatched to any gene: 7. This CDR3 comprises 15 residues. Germline V lookup: CDR1 MGHRA, CDR2 YSYEKL. CDR3 bases: TGCGCCAGCAGCCCGGACAGGGGAAACTTCGGGGAGCTGTTTTTT. This codes for CASSPDRGNFGELFF.

The chain combines TRBV12-3 or TRBV12-4 with TRBJ2-1; 11 bases align to TRBD2. The CDR3 runs 16 residues. Germline trimming cut 6 bases from V and 6 bases from J; bases unmatched to any gene: 10. CDR3 sequence (DNA): TGTGCCAGCAGGCCCCAACTAGCGGGAGTAAGCAATGAGCAGTTCTTC. Encoded protein: CASRPQLAGVSNEQFF.

The table lists this clonotype with a few counts. The chain has TRBV24-1 and TRBJ2-3; D might be TRBD2 (6 bases). Per the germline V gene, CDR1 is KGHDR and CDR2 is SFDVKD. The CDR3 length is 17 residues. Trimming removed 3 bases from V and 3 bases from J, with 18 bases in between. The CDR3 loop is CATSDPLAMEGTDTQYF. Written as DNA, the CDR3 is TGTGCCACCAGTGATCCCCTTGCTATGGAGGGGACAGATACGCAGTATTTT.

In this sample, this clonotype turned up many times. The V and J genes are TRBV9 and TRBJ2-1; 12 bases are a match to TRBD2. The CDR3 has 14 residues. The germline V gene encodes CDR1 SGDLS and CDR2 YYNGEE. Trimming removed 6 bases from V and 4 bases from J; junction bases left unmatched: 2. The CDR3 region has the DNA TGTGCCAGCACCGGACTAGCGGGGTACAATGAGCAGTTCTTC. Encoded protein: CASTGLAGYNEQFF.

This clonotype came up once. The gene calls are TRBV20-1 and TRBJ2-7, with 7 bases lining up with TRBD1. This CDR3 contains 14 residues. Trimming took 6 bases from V and 4 from J; bases not matched to a gene: 12. CDR1 and CDR2 (germline): DFQATT, SNEGSKA (reference sequence). This CDR3 reads CSALDRHGNYEQYF. The CDR3 DNA is TGCAGTGCACTGGACAGGCACGGGAATTACGAGCAGTACTTC.

This sequence joins TRBV27 and TRBJ2-7; no reliable D call. This CDR3 contains 16 residues. V was cut by 10 bases and J by 2 bases, with 24 bases left in between. The V gene's germline CDR1 is MNHEY and CDR2 SMNVEV (reference sequence). This chain's CDR3 is CANTTTHCAHTYEQYF. The CDR3 coding sequence is TGTGCCAACACGACCACCCACTGCGCCCACACCTACGAGCAGTACTTC.

V and J are TRBV9 and TRBJ1-2, with D tentatively TRBD1 (5 bases). Germline CDR1 reads SGDLS; CDR2 reads YYNGEE. Trimming cost V 3 bases and J 6 bases, with 18 bases left between them. The CDR3 totals 15 residues. CDR3 nucleotide sequence: TGTGCCAGCAGCGGCGTTGGAGGGGAAAAGAATGGCTACACCTTC. This codes for CASSGVGGEKNGYTF.

This clonotype has just a few counts. The genes are TRBV27 and TRBJ2-1; 8 bases map to TRBD2. The CDR3 runs to 15 residues. Germline loops: CDR1 MNHEY, CDR2 SMNVEV (reference sequence). The V and J ends lost 7 bases and 0 bases, in that order; junction bases with no gene match: 5. The CDR3, as DNA: TGTGCCAGCACCTTGAGCGGGAGCTCCTACAATGAGCAGTTCTTC. Protein sequence: CASTLSGSSYNEQFF.

The chain recombines TRBV14 with TRBJ1-1; TRBD1 might be the D (5 bases). CDR3 size: 15 residues. Trimming stripped 4 bases from V and 0 bases from J, with 12 bases between. Germline lookup yields CDR1 SGHDN and CDR2 FVKESK. CDR3 bases: TGTGCCAGCAGCCGGGACCTCTTTGTGAACACTGAAGCTTTCTTT. Translating it yields CASSRDLFVNTEAFF.

This clonotype has more than one count but fewer than ten. The chain carries TRBV5-6 and TRBJ2-3; weak D call: TRBD2 (5 bases). V dropped 0 bases and J dropped 5 bases, with 10 bases sitting between them. This CDR3 contains 14 residues. Germline V gene sequence: CDR1 SGHDT, CDR2 YYEEEE. Here the CDR3 reads CASSLAYGKDTQYF. The CDR3 nucleotides are TGTGCCAGCAGCTTGGCGTACGGGAAAGATACGCAGTATTTT.